This TCR beta chain appears in the sequencing data of a study of blood T cells in healthy people across ages. Study information: Capture by template switching was about one barcoded beta molecule per two T cells.

In germline, CDR1 is SGHTA, CDR2 FQGTGA. This CDR3 region has 16 residues. Trimming took off 1 base at V and 9 bases at J, with 16 bases between the two ends. This clonotype has more than one count but fewer than ten. A second PCR of roughly 7 to 11 cycles used a sample-barcoded 5' primer and a J-beta primer mix. All samples yielded 3 million or more CDR3-containing paired-end reads. MiXCR, applied by TCRdb to the 5' RACE reads, yields one record per CDR3 protein. The table records 780,000 or so distinct CDR3 sequences, 25% of them present only once. This sample also appeared in a second study, on T cells of mothers and their children. That source adds: Every mother supplied over 8 million TCR beta CDR3 reads and every child some 3 million. Normalized overlap was always slightly, never significantly, higher in related than unrelated mother-child pairs.

This TCR was recovered from a boy between 10 and 17 years old in good health. Input material: blood. The chain combines TRBV7-3 with TRBJ1-6; D may be TRBD1 (5 bases). The CDR3 DNA reads as TGTGCCAGCAGCTTAAGGGGCAGAATGGCTGGTTCACCCCTCCACTTT. Translation: CASSLRGRMAGSPLHF. Complete variable domain (other parts from reference TRBV7-3 and TRBJ1-6): GAGVSQTPSNKVTEKGKYVELRCDPISGHTALYWYRQSLGQGPEFLIYFQGTGAADDSGLPNDRFFAVRPEGSVSTLKIQRTERGDSAVYLCASSLRGRMAGSPLHFGNGTRLTVT.